Presented here are 24 T cell receptor beta chains from one specimen sequenced in a study of T cells in Graves' hyperthyroidism and ophthalmopathy. TCR beta CDR3 sequences were amplified from RNA transcripts. TCR CDR3 regions were first amplified by RT-PCR with HTBI primers. TCRdb independently ran MiXCR on the multiplex PCR reads; one entry per CDR3 protein. The repertoire holds about 690,000 distinct CDR3 sequences, with around 15% as singletons. The source material was blood. All receptors come from a man aged 50 to 60 with Graves' hyperthyroidism.

Ten or more counts support this clonotype. CDR3 bases: TGTGCCAGCAGCTTAGAGGGATGCAATTCACCCCTCCACTTT. Residues: CASSLEGCNSPLHF. The gene calls are TRBV7-2 and TRBJ1-6; D not certain. This CDR3 region has 14 residues. The germline V gene has CDR1 SGHTA and CDR2 FQGNSA. V lost 1 base and J 7 bases, leaving 8 bases between the germline ends.

This clonotype was observed many times. The J gene is TRBJ2-2, the V gene TRBV2; D gene uncertain. V was pared by 5 bases and J by 6 bases, with 16 bases between. Germline values: CDR1 SNHLY, CDR2 FYNNEI. The CDR3 spans 15 residues. In DNA form, the CDR3 reads TGTGCCAGCAGTCCGACACCGGTCAATTCCGGGGAGCTGTTTTTT. This translates into CASSPTPVNSGELFF.

This clonotype showed up many times. V and J are TRBV5-1 and TRBJ2-1; TRBD1 is a possible D gene (6 bases). Germline V CDR1 and CDR2: SGHRS, YFSETQ. CDR3 length: 13 amino acids. V lost 7 bases and J lost 6, with 14 bases in between. CDR3 sequence reads: CASGDMTFNEQFF. The CDR3 nucleotides are TGCGCCAGCGGGGACATGACGTTCAATGAGCAGTTCTTC. The full variable domain, in which reference TRBV5-1 and TRBJ2-1 provide the parts outside the CDR3, is KAGVTQTPRYLIKTRGQQVTLSCSPISGHRSVSWYQQTPGQGLQFLFEYFSETQRNKGNFPGRFSGRQFSNSRSEMNVSTLELGDSALYLCASGDMTFNEQFFGPGTRLTVL.

The CDR3 reads CASRQRQGLMLRNEQFF. Here the CDR3 DNA reads TGTGCCAGCAGGCAAAGACAGGGGTTAATGCTTCGTAATGAGCAGTTCTTC. The chain combines TRBV6-1 with TRBJ2-1; 8 bases match TRBD1. This CDR3 is built from 17 residues. V shed 6 bases and J 7 bases; nucleotides not matched to a gene: 17. Germline lookup yields CDR1 MNHNS and CDR2 SASEGT.

As concerns this clonotype: This may arise from a read error, as a much more abundant clone is one base away. The chain joins TRBV7-9 to TRBJ2-7; D possibly matches TRBD1 or TRBD2 (5 bases each). The CDR3 loop spans 14 amino acids. Germline loops: CDR1 SEHNR, CDR2 FQNEAQ (reference sequence). V dropped 5 bases and J dropped 9 bases, with 20 bases sitting between them. This CDR3 reads CASSGTRGVNGQYF. CDR3 in DNA: TGTGCCAGCAGCGGGACCCGGGGAGTCAACGGGCAGTACTTC.

The sample holds many counts of this clonotype. The rearrangement joins TRBV2 to TRBJ1-6; the match to TRBD1 covers 8 bases. CDR3 length: 15 amino acids. Per germline, CDR1 SNHLY and CDR2 FYNNEI. V lost 6 bases and J lost 7; bases outside the gene matches: 8. CDR3 sequence (DNA): TGTGCCAGCAGAACCACCCGGACAGGGAATTCACCCCTCCACTTT. Amino acids: CASRTTRTGNSPLHF.

This clonotype was detected only a few times. The rearrangement joins TRBV5-1 to TRBJ2-3, with TRBD2 matching 9 bases. CDR1 is SGHRS and CDR2 is YFSETQ in the germline V gene. J was trimmed by 3 bases and V by 4 bases; bases with no gene match: 18. This CDR3 comprises 19 residues. CDR3 sequence: CASSGPFAGGRPETDTQYF. The CDR3 nucleotides read TGCGCCAGCAGCGGACCCTTCGCGGGAGGGCGCCCTGAGACAGATACGCAGTATTTT.

The chain recombines TRBV3-1 with TRBJ2-2, with 8 bases lining up with TRBD1. The CDR3 sequence is 15 residues long. Germline CDR1 is LGHDT and CDR2 is YNNKEL (reference sequence). J was trimmed by 5 bases and V by 6 bases; bases with no gene match: 8. The CDR3 spells CASRPTGEKTGELFF. The CDR3, as DNA: TGTGCCAGCAGGCCGACAGGGGAAAAAACCGGGGAGCTGTTTTTT.

This clonotype has a count of ten or more. V is TRBV6-5 and J is TRBJ1-5, with D perhaps TRBD1 (5 bases). Between the trimmed V and J ends, which lost 2 bases and 4 bases, there was a span of 6 bases. This CDR3 is 13 amino acids long. Per germline, CDR1 MNHEY and CDR2 SVGAGI. DNA of the CDR3: TGTGCCAGCAGTTACAGGGGTAATCAGCCCCAGCATTTT. Its protein is CASSYRGNQPQHF.

This clonotype has more than one count but fewer than ten. The rearrangement links TRBV29-1 to TRBJ2-7; D gene ambiguous. Germline CDR1 and CDR2: SQVTM and ANQGSEA. The length of the CDR3 is 13 residues. Between the trimmed V and J ends, which lost 7 bases and 2 bases, there was a span of 15 bases. CDR3 in amino acids: CSAKDQNPYEQYF. The CDR3 DNA is TGCAGCGCGAAGGACCAAAATCCCTACGAGCAGTACTTC.

This clonotype was seen at least ten times. The chain combines TRBV6-2 or TRBV6-3 with TRBJ2-1; unclear D gene. The V gene lost 6 bases and the J gene lost 3 bases, with 12 bases spanning the gap. Germline CDR1 is MNHEY and CDR2 is SVGEGT. CDR3 length equals 14 residues. The chain's CDR3 is CASRHQPDYNEQFF. The CDR3 coding sequence is TGTGCCAGCAGACACCAGCCGGACTACAATGAGCAGTTCTTC.

The chain carries TRBV30 and TRBJ2-1; 7 bases match TRBD1. The CDR3 is 13 residues long. Germline V lookup: CDR1 GTSNPN, CDR2 SVGIG (reference sequence). J gave up 4 bases and V 6 bases, and 6 bases lay outside the gene matches. The DNA of the CDR3 is TGTGCCTGCCGGGACAGAGGATACAATGAGCAGTTCTTC. Translating gives CACRDRGYNEQFF.

The rearrangement uses TRBV28 and TRBJ2-7; D is uncertain. This CDR3 has 11 residues. V dropped 3 bases and J dropped 6 bases, with 6 bases sitting between them. Per the germline V gene, CDR1 is MDHEN and CDR2 is SYDVKM. The CDR3 loop is CASSFISEQYF. CDR3 coding DNA: TGTGCCAGCAGTTTTATTTCCGAGCAGTACTTC.

A few counts support this clonotype. The genes are TRBV24-1 and TRBJ2-2; maybe TRBD2 (5 bases). Germline V lookup: CDR1 KGHDR, CDR2 SFDVKD. The CDR3 contains 14 residues. Trimming shortened V by 3 bases and J by 4 bases, and 8 bases separated the two germline ends. CDR3 in amino acids: CATSDVRVTGELFF. In DNA, the CDR3 is TGTGCCACCAGTGATGTGCGGGTCACCGGGGAGCTGTTTTTT.

This clonotype was picked up many times. The V gene is TRBV12-3 or TRBV12-4, the J gene TRBJ1-6; D not resolved. V lost 7 bases and J 7 bases, leaving 17 bases between the germline ends. The CDR3 consists of 15 residues. This chain's CDR3 is CASTIIGLANSPLHF. The CDR3 DNA follows: TGTGCCAGCACTATCATAGGTTTAGCCAATTCACCCCTCCACTTT.

This clonotype was counted many times. The genes are TRBV7-9 and TRBJ1-3; D is undetermined. Per the germline V gene, CDR1 is SEHNR and CDR2 is FQNEAQ (reference sequence). The V and J ends lost 1 base and 0 bases respectively, with 7 bases between them. CDR3 length: 15 residues. CDR3 amino acids: CASSLGDNSGNTIYF. The CDR3 DNA sequence: TGTGCCAGCAGCTTAGGTGACAACTCTGGAAACACCATATATTTT.

This clonotype has at least ten counts. The chain is built from TRBV29-1 and TRBJ1-1, with 8 bases lining up with TRBD1. This CDR3 spans 13 amino acids. Per the germline V gene, CDR1 is SQVTM and CDR2 is ANQGSEA. The trim removed 8 bases at V and 4 bases at J, leaving 9 bases unmatched. The CDR3 nucleotides are TGCAGCCCCCAGGAACAGGGGGGCACTGAAGCTTTCTTT. Translation gives CSPQEQGGTEAFF.

This chain uses TRBV3-1 with TRBJ1-5; unclear D gene. V lost 0 bases to trimming and J lost 7 bases, with 4 bases between them. The CDR3 runs to 12 residues. Germline V gene data show CDR1 as LGHDT and CDR2 as YNNKEL (reference sequence). CDR3 residues: CASSQEGQPQHF. CDR3 DNA sequence: TGTGCCAGCAGCCAAGAAGGACAGCCCCAGCATTTT.

Comments on this clonotype: One end of the junction varies from germline; a read error may be responsible. V is TRBV4-1 and J is TRBJ2-7; a weak D match, TRBD2 (6 bases). The CDR3 contains 14 residues. The germline V gene has CDR1 MGHRA and CDR2 YSYEKL. As DNA, the CDR3 is TGCGCCAGCAGCCACCCGGGACTCGGAAACGAGCAGCACTTC. As protein: CASSHPGLGNEQHF.

This clonotype turned up a few times. V is TRBV19 and J is TRBJ2-2; 8 nucleotides match TRBD1. Trimming took 5 bases from V and 7 from J; bases not matched to a gene: 6. This CDR3 contains 14 residues. Looked up from germline, CDR1 is LNHDA and CDR2 is SQIVND (reference sequence). As DNA, the CDR3 is TGTGCCAGTAGTTCGGGACAGGATAACGGGGAGCTGTTTTTT. Translating it yields CASSSGQDNGELFF.

Notes on this clonotype: Since a much larger clone is just one base distant, this may be a read error. CDR3 DNA sequence: TGTGCCAGCAGGCATCAGGTTAACACTGAAGCTTTCTTT. Translated: CASRHQVNTEAFF. The chain couples TRBV3-1 to TRBJ1-1; D is uncertain. The V and J ends lost 6 bases and 2 bases respectively, with 10 bases between them. The CDR3 runs 13 residues. The germline gives CDR1 LGHDT, CDR2 YNNKEL (reference sequence).

This clonotype was seen just once. The rearrangement joins TRBV10-3 to TRBJ1-1; possibly TRBD1 for D (5 bases). The CDR3 totals 13 residues. The germline gives CDR1 ENHRY, CDR2 SYGVKD. The germline V and J ends were trimmed by 10 bases and 4 bases, with 16 bases remaining between them. Here the CDR3 reads CATSAPRGTEAFF. The CDR3 region has the DNA TGTGCCACCAGCGCCCCGAGGGGCACTGAAGCTTTCTTT.

Ten or more counts support this clonotype. J is TRBJ2-3 and V is TRBV7-2; maybe TRBD1 (6 bases). Trimming shortened V by 5 bases and J by 2 bases, and 17 bases separated the two germline ends. The CDR3 loop spans 16 amino acids. Germline CDR1 reads SGHTA; CDR2 reads FQGNSA. The CDR3 loop reads CASSRRTALTTDTQYF. The CDR3 nucleotides are TGTGCCAGCAGCCGGCGGACAGCTCTTACCACAGATACGCAGTATTTT.

For this clonotype: At one end, the junction sequence differs from germline, possibly due to a read error. This chain joins TRBV19 and TRBJ1-1; D perhaps matches TRBD1 (5 bases). The CDR3 length is 14 residues. Germline V gene sequence: CDR1 LNHDA, CDR2 SQIVND (reference sequence). As DNA, the CDR3 is TGTGCCAGTAGCCCGACAGTGGCGAACGCTGAAGCTTTCTTT. Residues: CASSPTVANAEAFF.